Presented here are 8 T cell receptor beta chains from one specimen sequenced in a study of CD8+ T cells in alopecia areata. Cells pooled from cutaneous lymph nodes were sorted on CD4, CD8alpha, NKG2D, NKG2ACE and other markers. RNA extraction was followed by reverse transcription into cDNA, which acted as the sequencing template. The assay was immunoSEQ multiplex PCR, and TCRdb's table has in-frame clones only and misses some. In total the sample includes over 250,000 clones, none of them seen once. Sequences were obtained from CD4+ T cells sorted from a lymph node. All receptors come from a C3H/HeJ mouse with alopecia areata. The strain's MHC haplotype is H2-k.

Of note for this clone: Mouse germline and gene names are used. Read data end 4 residues before the CDR3 end; the end is taken from the germline J gene. The rearrangement uses TRBV13-3 and TRBJ1-1; D gene ambiguous. The CDR3 is 11 amino acids. Trimming left V 7 bases short and J 2 bases short, with 6 bases between. Germline CDR1 is NNHDY and CDR2 is SYVADS. The CDR3 is CASRLNTEVFF. Partial CDR3 DNA: TGTGCCAGCCGACTCAACACA.

This clone was observed a few times. All gene names here are mouse names. The CDR3 extends 4 residues past the end of the read, so its final part is completed from the germline J gene. Other DNA sequences of this sample code for an identical CDR3. The chain employs TRBV17 and TRBJ2-3; 10 bases fit TRBD2. From germline, CDR1 is MNHDT and CDR2 YYDKIL. With 5 bases clipped from V and 1 base from J, the junction kept 0 bases outside the gene matches. The CDR3 runs to 14 residues. The CDR3 spells CASSGTGGAETLYF. Partial CDR3 DNA: TGTGCTAGCAGTGGGACTGGGGGTGCAGAA.

This clone was seen a handful of times. Genes here carry mouse names. The read stops 4 residues short of the end of the CDR3; the missing end is completed from the germline J gene. The genes are TRBV5 and TRBJ2-2; 8 bases are a match to TRBD2. Germline CDR1 LGHNA, CDR2 YNLKQL (reference sequence). V lost 0 bases, J lost 1 base, and 4 bases stayed unmatched. This CDR3 is built from 17 residues. The CDR3 sequence: CASSQDSDWGNTGQLYF. The covered CDR3 bases are TGTGCCAGCAGCCAAGATAGCGACTGGGGAAACACCGGG.

Remarks on this clone: Germline and genes here are mouse. The CDR3 extends 4 residues past the end of the read, so its final part is completed from the germline J gene. The genes are TRBV1 and TRBJ2-4, with D possibly being TRBD1 (6 bases). The CDR3 spans 17 residues. Trimming left V 0 bases short and J 1 base short, with 14 bases between. Germline assignment: CDR1 NSQYPW and CDR2 LRSPGD (reference sequence). The DNA read from the CDR3 is TGCACCTGCAGTGCAGATTCCACAGGGAGGGGTCAAAAC. Its translation is CTCSADSTGRGQN. Given in full, the CDR3 is CTCSADSTGRGQNTLYF.

This clone appeared a few times. Mouse gene names apply. The read terminates 4 residues ahead of where the CDR3 ends, so the germline J gene completes it. Other DNA sequences in this specimen translate into the identical CDR3. The gene calls are TRBV13-1 and TRBJ2-5, with a tentative D call TRBD1 (6 bases). The CDR3 length is 13 residues. Germline CDR1 NSHNY, CDR2 SYGAGN. Trimming removed 6 bases at V and 0 bases at J, with 8 bases between. The CDR3 is CASKQGNQDTQYF. The CDR3 DNA, read in part, is TGTGCCAGCAAACAGGGAAACCAAGAC.

In this sample, this clone turned up a few times. Gene names are the mouse ones. The read gets to within 4 residues of the CDR3 end, and the germline J gene fills in the rest. This sample includes further DNA sequences coding for the same CDR3. The chain uses TRBV31 and TRBJ2-1, with 7 positions matching TRBD2. The CDR3 runs 15 residues. With 0 bases clipped from V and 1 base from J, the junction kept 3 bases outside the gene matches. The V gene's germline CDR1 is GKSSPN and CDR2 SITVG. The CDR3 region is CAWSLGWGNYAEQFF. CDR3 DNA, as far as it was read: TGTGCCTGGAGTCTGGGCTGGGGGAACTATGCT.

To note about this clone: The genes and germline here are from mouse. The read terminates 4 residues before the CDR3 end, so the remaining end is supplied by the germline J gene. The chain uses TRBV13-3 and TRBJ2-5; 8 nucleotides align to TRBD2. CDR3 length equals 15 residues. From germline, CDR1 is NNHDY and CDR2 SYVADS. CDR3 region: CASSPPGGARDTQYF. CDR3 bases read: TGTGCCAGCAGTCCCCCCGGGGGGGCGCGGGAC.

This clone was recorded a few times. These gene names are mouse names. Other DNA sequences in this specimen translate into the identical CDR3. The CDR3 sequence: CASSIGTGDEQYF. The DNA read from the CDR3 is TGTGCCAGCAGTATCGGGACAGGGGAT. The J gene is TRBJ2-7, the V gene TRBV19; 10 positions agree with TRBD1. The read finishes 4 residues shy of the CDR3 end, and the germline J gene is used to complete it. The length of the CDR3 is 13 residues. Germline CDR1 and CDR2: FNHDT and SITEND (reference sequence).